These T cell receptor beta chains were read from a single sample in a study of cytomegalovirus exposure and HLA in healthy donors. Assay used: immunoSEQ multiplex PCR; TCRdb lists only in-frame clones, some missing. The sample includes more than 150,000 clones, 70% to 85% of them seen just once. What was sequenced was PBMCs. Every receptor here comes from a woman aged 50 to 60 in good health and CMV-seropositive. CDR3s include the opening cysteine and the closing phenylalanine or tryptophan. A D gene is named only where the DNA matches it firmly. Only part of the rows carry a size: once, few, many, or a class if the clone is expanded.

>once|15|TRBV30|TRBJ1-4|.
TGTGCCTGGAGTTGGGGCACATCAACTAATGAAAAACTGTTTTTT
CAWSWGTSTNEKLFF
>.|12|TRBV30|TRBJ1-1|.
TGTGCCTGGAGTACAAGGAGCACTGAAGCTTTCTTT
CAWSTRSTEAFF
>.|15|TRBV5-1|TRBJ1-4|TRBD1
TGCGCCAGCAGCCTAGGAGGGGGCGTAGGTGAAAAACTGTTTTTT
CASSLGGGVGEKLFF
>.|18|TRBV7-9|TRBJ1-4|TRBD1
TGTGCCAGCACCTCTCCCGGGACAGGGGGAACCGCTAATGAAAAACTGTTTTTT
CASTSPGTGGTANEKLFF
>.|15|TRBV4-1|TRBJ1-3|.
TGCGCCAGCAGCCAAGGGAGTTTATCTGGAAACACCATATATTTT
CASSQGSLSGNTIYF
>.|12|TRBV6-1|TRBJ1-2|TRBD1
TGTGCCAGCAGTGCCGGGACAGGTGGCTACACCTTC
CASSAGTGGYTF
>.|13|TRBV2|TRBJ1-3|.
TGTGCCAGCACCAAAGGGGCTGGAAACACCATATATTTT
CASTKGAGNTIYF
>.|14|TRBV2|TRBJ2-1|TRBD2
TGTGCCAGCAGTCTTACTAGCGGATACAATGAGCAGTTCTTC
CASSLTSGYNEQFF
>.|14|TRBV9|TRBJ2-3|TRBD2
TGTGCCAGCAGCGTATTTAGCGGGGGCGACCAACAGTATTTT
CASSVFSGGDQQYF
>.|17|TRBV7-9|TRBJ1-2|TRBD1
TGTTCCAGCAGCTTAGCTTCTGGCAGGGGGATTGACTATGGCTACACCTTC
CSSSLASGRGIDYGYTF
>.|15|TRBV7-9|TRBJ2-7|TRBD1
TGTGCCAGCAGCCCCTCCGGGACAGGGTCCTACGAGCAGTACTTC
CASSPSGTGSYEQYF
>.|16|TRBV13|TRBJ1-3|TRBD1
TGTGCCAGCAGCTCCCGACAGGGGGCTGGGTGGAACACCATATATTTT
CASSSRQGAGWNTIYF
>.|14|TRBV5-1|TRBJ2-1|.
TGCGCCAGCAGCGGCCGGGACGCGGGGAATGAGCAGTTCTTC
CASSGRDAGNEQFF
>once|16|TRBV5-6|TRBJ2-7|TRBD2
TGTGCCAGCAGCCCCACTAGCGGGGGGGAATTCCGCGAGCAGTACTTC
CASSPTSGGEFREQYF
>.|16|TRBV5-1|TRBJ2-2|TRBD1
TGCGCCAGCAGCTTGGGGGACAGGCCGAACACCGGGGAGCTGTTTTTT
CASSLGDRPNTGELFF
>.|15|TRBV19|TRBJ2-7|.
TGTGCCAGTACCCCTTCGATGGGGGGAAGGGGCGAGCAGTACTTC
CASTPSMGGRGEQYF
>.|16|TRBV7-2|TRBJ2-1|TRBD2
TGTGCCAGCAGCTTAGCCTCTAGCGGCAGATACAATGAGCAGTTCTTC
CASSLASSGRYNEQFF
>.|11|TRBV2|TRBJ1-1|.
TGTGCCACCCAGATGGACACTGAAGCTTTCTTT
CATQMDTEAFF
>.|20|TRBV6-1|TRBJ1-5|TRBD1
TGTGCCAGCAGTGAAGCGCTTCTGGGACAGGGGCGGATACGCAATCAGCCCCAGCATTTT
CASSEALLGQGRIRNQPQHF
>.|15|TRBV7-2|TRBJ2-3|.
TGTGCCAGCAGCCTAACAGAGGGAAACTCAGATACGCAGTATTTT
CASSLTEGNSDTQYF
>.|18|TRBV28|TRBJ2-7|TRBD2
TGTGCCAGCAGTTTACAGGGACTAGCGGGGGGGCCGAGGAACGAGCAGTACTTC
CASSLQGLAGGPRNEQYF
>.|17|TRBV30|TRBJ1-5|TRBD1
TGTGCCTGGAGTGTACTCGAAACAGGGGGCAGTCATCAGCCCCAGCATTTT
CAWSVLETGGSHQPQHF
>.|12|TRBV29-1|TRBJ1-1|.
TGCAGCGTCGGACAGCAGAACACTGAAGCTTTCTTT
CSVGQQNTEAFF
>.|12|TRBV12-5|TRBJ1-4|.
TGTGCTAGCTGGGGGGGTTATGAAAAACTGTTTTTT
CASWGGYEKLFF
>.|13|TRBV27|TRBJ2-3|.
TGTGCCAGCAGCCTATTCGAGGGAGATACGCAGTATTTT
CASSLFEGDTQYF
>.|14|TRBV7-2|TRBJ1-2|TRBD1
TGTGCCAGCAGCTTAGGTGGGACAGGGATAGGCTACACCTTC
CASSLGGTGIGYTF
>.|15|TRBV15|TRBJ1-1|.
TGTGCCACCAGCAGCCCATGGGCGGGGGACACTGAAGCTTTCTTT
CATSSPWAGDTEAFF
>.|12|TRBV6-4|TRBJ1-6|.
TGTGCCAGCAGGCCAGGGTCGCCACCCCTCCACTTT
CASRPGSPPLHF
>.|14|TRBV11-2|TRBJ1-1|TRBD1
TGTGCCAGCAGCCTCTACAGGGGGGGCACTGAAGCTTTCTTT
CASSLYRGGTEAFF
>.|14|TRBV5-5|TRBJ2-3|TRBD1
TGTGCCAGCAGCTTGGATAAGGGGGCCCCTACGCAGTATTTT
CASSLDKGAPTQYF
>few|13|TRBV2|TRBJ1-2|.
TGTGCCAGCAATAGGGGTGAGAGAGCCGGCTACACCTTC
CASNRGERAGYTF
>.|11|TRBV2|TRBJ2-1|.
TGTGCCAGCAGTGTTAGTAAGGAGCAGTTCTTC
CASSVSKEQFF
>.|13|TRBV27|TRBJ2-1|.
TGTGCCAGCAGAAGAGGGGGCTACAATGAGCAGTTCTTC
CASRRGGYNEQFF
>.|16|TRBV18|TRBJ2-2|.
TGTGCCAGCTCACCACTGCCAGGGCTTGACACCGGGGAGCTGTTTTTT
CASSPLPGLDTGELFF
>.|13|TRBV9|TRBJ2-4|.
TGTGCCAGCAGCGTAGGCCAGAGGGACATTCAGTACTTC
CASSVGQRDIQYF
>.|19|TRBV4-3|TRBJ2-3|TRBD2
TGCGCCAGCAGCCGGGCCGCTTCTAGCGGGGGGGCTAGCACAGATACGCAGTATTTT
CASSRAASSGGASTDTQYF
>.|17|TRBV19|TRBJ1-6|.
TGTGCCAGTAGTATAAGGATCCTCTCGGGGGATAATTCACCCCTCCACTTT
CASSIRILSGDNSPLHF
>.|14|TRBV28|TRBJ1-1|.
TGTGCCAGCAGGACACAGAAATTGAACACTGAAGCTTTCTTT
CASRTQKLNTEAFF
>.|13|TRBV29-1|TRBJ2-3|TRBD2
TGCTGCGCCTCACTAGCGGGCACAGATACGCAGTATTTT
CCASLAGTDTQYF
>.|15|TRBV15|TRBJ2-1|TRBD1
TGTGCCACCAGCCCGACAGGGAGCTCCTACAATGAGCAGTTCTTC
CATSPTGSSYNEQFF
>.|15|TRBV10-3|TRBJ1-1|TRBD1
TGTGCCATCAGCGGACGACAGGGAATGAACACTGAAGCTTTCTTT
CAISGRQGMNTEAFF
>.|12|TRBV7-9|TRBJ1-6|.
TGTGCCAGCAGCTTAGATGAGTCACCCCTCCACTTT
CASSLDESPLHF
>.|18|TRBV5-1|TRBJ2-2|TRBD2
TGCGCCAGCAGCCCACCGGGACTAGCGGGATTGAACACCGGGGAGCTGTTTTTT
CASSPPGLAGLNTGELFF
>.|13|TRBV27|TRBJ2-3|.
TGTGCCAGCTTCGGGGGGCCTGCAGATACGCAGTATTTT
CASFGGPADTQYF
>few|14|TRBV5-1|TRBJ1-2|.
TGCGCCAGCAGCTTAGCACAGGGTCTTGATGGCTACACCTTC
CASSLAQGLDGYTF
>.|14|TRBV27|TRBJ2-7|.
TGTGCCAGCAGCTCGACATCACCCCCTTCCGAGCAGTACTTC
CASSSTSPPSEQYF
>few|10|TRBV7-2|TRBJ1-1|TRBD1
TGTGCCAGCAGCGGACAGGGAGCTTTCTTT
CASSGQGAFF
>.|20|TRBV4-2|TRBJ2-1|TRBD2
TGTGCCAGCAGCCAAGATTTCCTAGCGGGGGCCCTGTTCTCCTACAATGAGCAGTTCTTC
CASSQDFLAGALFSYNEQFF
>.|13|TRBV30|TRBJ1-1|.
TGTGCCTGGAGTGTTGGGGAGTACACTGAAGCTTTCTTT
CAWSVGEYTEAFF
>.|16|TRBV2|TRBJ1-2|TRBD1
TGTGCCAGTAGAGCCACAGGGGGTGGGACTAACTATGGCTACACCTTC
CASRATGGGTNYGYTF
>once|13|TRBV2|TRBJ2-7|.
TGTGCTACAGTCTCGACAGCTTCCTACGAGCAGTACTTC
CATVSTASYEQYF
>.|19|TRBV4-3|TRBJ2-6|.
TGCGCCAGCAGCCGTAACCGGGACACCTTCCTCTCTGGGGCCAACGTCCTGACTTTC
CASSRNRDTFLSGANVLTF
>.|17|TRBV7-9|TRBJ2-3|TRBD2
TGTGCCAGCAGCTCCCTAGGAGCGGGGGGGGGCACAGATACGCAGTATTTT
CASSSLGAGGGTDTQYF
>.|16|TRBV7-2|TRBJ2-5|TRBD2
TGTGCCAGCAGCCCGTGGTTAGCGGGGGGTTGGGAGACCCAGTACTTC
CASSPWLAGGWETQYF
>.|15|TRBV5-1|TRBJ1-4|TRBD1
TGCGCCAGCAGCTTGGCCGGGACAGGGAATGAAAAACTGTTTTTT
CASSLAGTGNEKLFF
>.|15|TRBV7-6|TRBJ2-7|.
TGTGCCAGCAGCTTAGAGGGGGACGAGGGCTACGAGCAGTACTTC
CASSLEGDEGYEQYF
>.|16|TRBV6-5|TRBJ1-1|TRBD1
TGTGCCAGCAGTTACGGGGACAGGGGGTCGGGCACTGAAGCTTTCTTT
CASSYGDRGSGTEAFF
>.|13|TRBV10-3|TRBJ2-3|TRBD2
TGTGCCACGGAACTAGCGGGGGGTGATACGCAGTATTTT
CATELAGGDTQYF